The rows below give T cell receptor beta chains drawn from one sample of a study of B cell selection in AIRE deficiency. Measured with immunoSEQ multiplex PCR; TCRdb has only the in-frame clones, and not every one. The table has about 26,000 clones, about 92% seen once; the top ten hold around 1.1%. The sample comprised CD4+CD25+ Tregs sorted from PBMCs. These receptors were taken from a human donor in good health. The CDR3 runs from the conserved cysteine through the conserved F or W. Fields, in order: D gene, J gene, V gene, CDR3 protein. D genes are given only for firm matches.

>TRBD1|TRBJ2-7|TRBV5-6
CASSLYGTGRTFFYEQYF
>.|TRBJ1-5|TRBV19
CASSADGSGRYSNQPQHF
>TRBD2|TRBJ2-5|TRBV14
CASSQGTRQETQYF
>.|TRBJ1-4|TRBV9
CASSSTGMGEKLFF
>.|TRBJ2-2|TRBV4-3
CASSQPPGTGITGELFF
>.|TRBJ2-5|TRBV5-1
CASSLARPGLQETQYF
>TRBD2|TRBJ2-1|TRBV7-3
CASSPGGRGTNEQFF
>TRBD1|TRBJ2-1|TRBV6-1
CASPQTGYNEQFF
>.|TRBJ2-6|TRBV14
CASSLGVPGANVLTF
>.|TRBJ1-1|TRBV7-6
CASSEPPATEAFF
>.|TRBJ2-7|TRBV6-1
CASSVIGGVYEQYF
>.|TRBJ2-7|TRBV11-2
CASSSIPGASYEQYF
>.|TRBJ1-1|TRBV7-2
CASSLERGLNTEAFF
>TRBD1|TRBJ1-2|TRBV7-2
CASSLGGQSYGYTF
>.|TRBJ1-6|TRBV6-1
CASTTPKRFLHF
>TRBD2|TRBJ2-1|TRBV9
CASSVAASGGPEQFF
>.|TRBJ1-4|TRBV18
CASSNLEGASEKLFF
>.|TRBJ1-3|TRBV10-3
CAISDVDTIYF
>.|TRBJ1-5|TRBV15
CATSSILQGGQPQHF
>.|TRBJ1-3|TRBV11-2
CASSLALLGRFSGNTIYF
>TRBD1|TRBJ1-1|TRBV4-1
CASSQEFDREHTEAFF
>.|TRBJ2-7|TRBV7-2
CASSSEDRPTYEQYF
>.|TRBJ2-1|TRBV5-4
CASSLAVTYNEQFF
>TRBD1|TRBJ2-3|TRBV9
CASSVAGTGGTDTQYF
>.|TRBJ1-2|TRBV15
CATSRDGTALNYGYTF
>TRBD2|TRBJ2-1|TRBV6-1
CASKRDYIYNEQFF
>.|TRBJ2-3|TRBV11-2
CASSLRDQLDTQYF
>.|TRBJ1-5|TRBV28
CASNTASINQPQHF
>.|TRBJ1-2|TRBV10-2
CASRAGASVTYGYTF
>TRBD1|TRBJ1-2|TRBV18
CASSPLQGARNYGYTF
>TRBD1|TRBJ2-7|TRBV5-5
CASSLAGGNYEQYF
>TRBD2|TRBJ2-1|TRBV28
CASSQGLAGSYNEQFF
>.|TRBJ2-1|TRBV5-1
CASTPRGGAEYNEQFF
>.|TRBJ1-1|TRBV6-5
CASSRFPENTEAFF
>.|TRBJ2-5|TRBV4-2
CASSQGGLGETQYF
>.|TRBJ1-4|TRBV6-5
CASSLGDSNEKLFF
>.|TRBJ1-4|TRBV6-6
CASRGQGGEKLFF
>.|TRBJ1-5|TRBV18
CASSPAGDSNQPQHF
>.|TRBJ2-1|TRBV5-1
CASSLQGWSYNEQFF
>.|TRBJ1-5|TRBV6-6
CASQGNSNQPQHF
>TRBD1|TRBJ2-7|TRBV5-1
CASSSGTGTYEQYF
>.|TRBJ2-7|TRBV7-8
CASSLTGVEQYF
>TRBD2|TRBJ2-3|TRBV5-1
CASTGGAADTQYF
>.|TRBJ2-1|TRBV4-3
CASSQDPSFPYNEQFF
>.|TRBJ2-3|TRBV10-3
CAISEGTDTQYF
>.|TRBJ2-5|TRBV4-3
CASSQDLGGLGETQYF
>.|TRBJ1-3|TRBV5-6
CASSLYRNSGNTIYF
>TRBD2|TRBJ2-5|TRBV19
CASSAATGTRWKTQYF
>.|TRBJ2-7|TRBV6-5
CASSPGWGSGEQYF
>.|TRBJ2-5|TRBV30
CAWMAVQRGETQYF
>.|TRBJ2-3|TRBV23-1
CASSLKVVDTDTQYF
>TRBD1|TRBJ1-5|TRBV7-9
CASSFGTGGNQPQHF
>.|TRBJ1-1|TRBV19
CASSIGAANTEAFF
>TRBD2|TRBJ2-2|TRBV4-2
CASSGPSGGAGGELFF